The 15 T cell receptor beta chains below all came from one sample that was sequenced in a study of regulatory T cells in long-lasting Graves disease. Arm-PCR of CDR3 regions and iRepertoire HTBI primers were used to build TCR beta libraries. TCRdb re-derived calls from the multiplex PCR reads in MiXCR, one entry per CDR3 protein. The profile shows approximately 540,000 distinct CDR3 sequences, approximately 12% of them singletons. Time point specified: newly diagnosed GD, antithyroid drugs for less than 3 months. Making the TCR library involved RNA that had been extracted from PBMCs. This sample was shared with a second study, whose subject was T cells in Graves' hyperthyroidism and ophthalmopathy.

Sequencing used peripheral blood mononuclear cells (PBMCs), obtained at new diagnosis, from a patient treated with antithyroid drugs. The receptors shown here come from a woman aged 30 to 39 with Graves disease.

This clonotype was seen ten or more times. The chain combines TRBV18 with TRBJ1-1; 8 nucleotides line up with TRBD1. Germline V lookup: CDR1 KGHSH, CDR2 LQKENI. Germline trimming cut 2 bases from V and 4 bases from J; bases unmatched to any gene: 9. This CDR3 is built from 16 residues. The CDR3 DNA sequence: TGTGCCAGCTCACCAAGAGAGACAGGGGATAGCACTGAAGCTTTCTTT. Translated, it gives CASSPRETGDSTEAFF.

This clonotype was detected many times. The CDR3 is CASSYSGGLNTGELFF. The CDR3 DNA is TGTGCCAGCAGTTACTCCGGGGGACTCAACACCGGGGAGCTGTTTTTT. V usage is TRBV6-5 and J usage is TRBJ2-2, with TRBD2 as a possible D gene (6 bases). There are 16 residues in the CDR3. Trimming stripped 0 bases from V and 2 bases from J, with 10 bases between. CDR1 is MNHEY, CDR2 SVGAGI, per germline.

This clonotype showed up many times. The CDR3: CASSPSYATNEKLFF. The CDR3 coding sequence is TGTGCCAGCAGTCCCAGTTACGCAACTAATGAAAAACTGTTTTTT. V usage is TRBV28 and J usage is TRBJ1-4; D call uncertain. Germline V gene data show CDR1 as MDHEN and CDR2 as SYDVKM. Trimming cost V 5 bases and J 0 bases, with 10 bases left between them. The CDR3 contains 15 residues.

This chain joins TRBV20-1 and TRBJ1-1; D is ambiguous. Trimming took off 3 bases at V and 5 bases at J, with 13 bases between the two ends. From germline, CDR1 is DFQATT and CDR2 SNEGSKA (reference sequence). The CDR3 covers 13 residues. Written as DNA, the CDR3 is TGCAGTGCTAGGAACCCCTGGGAAACTGAAGCTTTCTTT. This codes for CSARNPWETEAFF.

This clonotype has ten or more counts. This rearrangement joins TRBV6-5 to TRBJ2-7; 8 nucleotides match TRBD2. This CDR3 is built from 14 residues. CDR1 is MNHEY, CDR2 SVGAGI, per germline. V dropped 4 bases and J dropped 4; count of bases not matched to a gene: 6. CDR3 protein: CASSFGREVYEQYF. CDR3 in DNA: TGTGCCAGCAGTTTTGGGCGGGAGGTATACGAGCAGTACTTC.

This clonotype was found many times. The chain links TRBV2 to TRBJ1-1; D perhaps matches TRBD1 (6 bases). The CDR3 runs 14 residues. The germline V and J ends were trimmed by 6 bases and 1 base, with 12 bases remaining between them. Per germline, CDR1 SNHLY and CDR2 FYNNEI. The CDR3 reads CASRAGHPNTEAFF. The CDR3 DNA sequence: TGTGCCAGCAGGGCGGGACATCCGAACACTGAAGCTTTCTTT.

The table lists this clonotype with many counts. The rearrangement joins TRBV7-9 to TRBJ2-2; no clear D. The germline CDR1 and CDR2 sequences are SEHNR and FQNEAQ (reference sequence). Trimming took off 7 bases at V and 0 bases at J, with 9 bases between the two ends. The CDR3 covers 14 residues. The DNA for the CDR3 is TGTGCCAGCATCGAGGCCCCGAACACCGGGGAGCTGTTTTTT. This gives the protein CASIEAPNTGELFF. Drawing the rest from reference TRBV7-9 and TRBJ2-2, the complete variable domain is DTGVSQNPRHKITKRGQNVTFRCDPISEHNRLYWYRQTLGQGPEFLTYFQNEAQLEKSRLLSDRFSAERPKGSFSTLEIQRTEQGDSAMYLCASIEAPNTGELFFGEGSRLTVL.

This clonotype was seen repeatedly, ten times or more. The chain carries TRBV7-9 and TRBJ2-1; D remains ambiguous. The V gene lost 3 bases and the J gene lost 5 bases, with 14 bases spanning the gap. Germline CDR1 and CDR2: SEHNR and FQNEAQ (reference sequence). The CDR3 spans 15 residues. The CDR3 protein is CASSFDPARDNEQFF. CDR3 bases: TGTGCCAGCAGCTTCGACCCTGCCCGGGACAATGAGCAGTTCTTC. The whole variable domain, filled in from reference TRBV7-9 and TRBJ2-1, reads DTGVSQNPRHKITKRGQNVTFRCDPISEHNRLYWYRQTLGQGPEFLTYFQNEAQLEKSRLLSDRFSAERPKGSFSTLEIQRTEQGDSAMYLCASSFDPARDNEQFFGPGTRLTVL.

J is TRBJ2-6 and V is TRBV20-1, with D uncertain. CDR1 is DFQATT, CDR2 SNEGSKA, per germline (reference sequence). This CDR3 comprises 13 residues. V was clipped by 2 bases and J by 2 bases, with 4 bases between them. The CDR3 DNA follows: TGCAGTGCTAGATACACTGGGGCCAACGTCCTGACTTTC. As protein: CSARYTGANVLTF.

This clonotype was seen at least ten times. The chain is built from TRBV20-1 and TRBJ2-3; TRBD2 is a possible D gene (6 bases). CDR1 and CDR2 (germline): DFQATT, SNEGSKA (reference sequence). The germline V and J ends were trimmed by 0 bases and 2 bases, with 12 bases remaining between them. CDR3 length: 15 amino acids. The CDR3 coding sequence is TGCAGTGCTAGAGACCATCGGGGGTTCACAGATACGCAGTATTTT. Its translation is CSARDHRGFTDTQYF.

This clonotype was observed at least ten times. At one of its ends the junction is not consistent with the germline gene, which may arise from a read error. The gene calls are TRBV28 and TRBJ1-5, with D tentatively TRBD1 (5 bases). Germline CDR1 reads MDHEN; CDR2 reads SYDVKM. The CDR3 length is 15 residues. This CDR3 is CASLQGGRDNQPQHF. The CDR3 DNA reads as TGTGCCAGCCTCCAGGGTGGGCGCGACAATCAACCCCAGCATTTT.

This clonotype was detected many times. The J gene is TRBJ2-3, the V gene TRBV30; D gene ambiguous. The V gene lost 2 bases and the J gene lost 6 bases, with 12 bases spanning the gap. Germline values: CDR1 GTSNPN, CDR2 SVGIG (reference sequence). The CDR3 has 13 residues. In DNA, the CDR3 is TGTGCCTGGAGTCTCTTGCCGGAGGATACGCAGTATTTT. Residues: CAWSLLPEDTQYF.

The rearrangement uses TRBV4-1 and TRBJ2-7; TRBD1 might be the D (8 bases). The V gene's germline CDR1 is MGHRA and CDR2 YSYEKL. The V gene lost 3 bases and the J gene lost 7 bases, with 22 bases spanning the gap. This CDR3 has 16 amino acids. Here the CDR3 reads CASSHPGPDREGEQYF. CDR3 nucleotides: TGCGCCAGCAGCCATCCGGGTCCGGACAGGGAGGGGGAGCAGTACTTC.

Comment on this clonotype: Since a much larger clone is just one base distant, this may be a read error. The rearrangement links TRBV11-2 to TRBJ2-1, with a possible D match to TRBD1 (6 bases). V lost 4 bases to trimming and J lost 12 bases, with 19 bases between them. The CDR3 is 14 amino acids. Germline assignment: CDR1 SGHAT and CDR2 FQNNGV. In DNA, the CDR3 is TGTGCCAGCAGCTCCGGCAGGGGTATAGTTCTGCAGTTCTTC. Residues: CASSSGRGIVLQFF. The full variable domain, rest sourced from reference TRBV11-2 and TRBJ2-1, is EAGVAQSPRYKIIEKRQSVAFWCNPISGHATLYWYQQILGQGPKLLIQFQNNGVVDDSQLPKDRFSAERLKGVDSTLKIQPAKLEDSAVYLCASSSGRGIVLQFFGPGTRLTVL.

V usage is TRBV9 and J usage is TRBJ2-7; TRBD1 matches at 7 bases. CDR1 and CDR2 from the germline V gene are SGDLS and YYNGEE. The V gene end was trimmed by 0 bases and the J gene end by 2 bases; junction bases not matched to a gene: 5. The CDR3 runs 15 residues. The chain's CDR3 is CASSVEDRPTYEQYF. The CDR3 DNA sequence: TGTGCCAGCAGCGTAGAGGACAGGCCCACCTACGAGCAGTACTTC.